The subject of this entry is one T cell receptor beta chain. These data belong to a study of T-cell memory formation after mild COVID-19. TCRdb processed the 5' RACE reads anew with MiXCR; each CDR3 protein has one entry. This table has 180,000 or so distinct CDR3 sequences, around a tenth appearing once. This receptor was taken from a man younger than 35 who had mild COVID-19 (a few samples of this study predate the infection). Cell type and time point are not known. Sequenced sample: PBMCs or a T cell subset sorted from them (not recorded which).

The CDR3 is CASSSRGASPLHF. CDR3 nucleotide sequence: TGTGCCAGCAGCTCCAGGGGGGCTTCACCCCTCCACTTT. V usage is TRBV5-6 and J usage is TRBJ1-6; 7 bases line up with TRBD1. The V gene's germline CDR1 is SGHDT and CDR2 YYEEEE. The ends lost 3 bases at V and 9 bases at J; junction bases unmatched: 3. The CDR3 length is 13 residues.